This T cell receptor beta chain derives from a study of molecular identifiers for immune sequencing clone quantification. Trimming took 4 bases from V and 7 from J, leaving 18 bases between them. CDR3 length: 15 amino acids. A single record per CDR3 protein comes from TCRdb applying MiXCR to the PCR reads. The sample records just under 650,000 distinct CDR3 sequences, about 20% being singletons. Study findings and constraints: Highly expanded clone sizes could end up underestimated if a barcode were shared by identical TCR molecules. Clonotypes surpassing 20 RNA copies contained over 98% of effector molecules, versus under 1% in naive cells.

This clonotype has ten or more counts. Antigen: not known. The receptor's source is a human donor in good health. Some libraries in this study had Jurkat cell RNA spiked in. The chain recombines TRBV12-3 or TRBV12-4 with TRBJ2-3; D perhaps matches TRBD2 (6 bases). The sample consisted of naive CD8+ T cells from blood, with Jurkat cell RNA spiked in. The subset was: FACS-sorted CD8+CD4-CCR7+CD45RA+ naive T cells. CDR3 protein: CASSSYAGPEYTQYF. The CDR3, as DNA: TGTGCCAGCAGTTCCTACGCGGGACCCGAATATACGCAGTATTTT.